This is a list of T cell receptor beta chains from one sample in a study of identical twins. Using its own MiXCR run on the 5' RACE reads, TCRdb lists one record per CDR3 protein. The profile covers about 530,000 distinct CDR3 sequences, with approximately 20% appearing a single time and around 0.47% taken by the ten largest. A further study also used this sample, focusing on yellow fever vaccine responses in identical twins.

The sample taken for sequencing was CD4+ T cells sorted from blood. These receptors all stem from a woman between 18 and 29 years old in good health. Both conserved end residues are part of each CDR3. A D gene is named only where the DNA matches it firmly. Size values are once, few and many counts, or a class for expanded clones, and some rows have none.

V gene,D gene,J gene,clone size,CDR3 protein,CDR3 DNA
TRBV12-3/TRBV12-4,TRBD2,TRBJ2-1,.,CASSLLAGLNNEQFF,TGTGCCAGCAGTTTACTAGCGGGGCTGAACAATGAGCAGTTCTTC
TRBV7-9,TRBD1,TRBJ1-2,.,CASSLDRGNYGYTF,TGTGCCAGCAGCTTGGACAGGGGGAACTATGGCTACACCTTC
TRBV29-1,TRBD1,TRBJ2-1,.,CSAEGQTKNEQFF,TGCAGCGCCGAGGGACAGACGAAAAATGAGCAGTTCTTC
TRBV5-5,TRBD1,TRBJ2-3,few,CASRRQGASDTQYF,TGTGCCAGCAGGCGACAGGGGGCCTCAGATACGCAGTATTTT
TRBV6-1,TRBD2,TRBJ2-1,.,CASSKGLGTYNEQFF,TGTGCCAGCAGTAAAGGACTAGGAACCTACAATGAGCAGTTCTTC
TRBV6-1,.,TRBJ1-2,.,CASSSAGVRPPTYGYTF,TGTGCCAGCAGCAGCGCAGGGGTCCGGCCCCCCACCTATGGCTACACCTTC
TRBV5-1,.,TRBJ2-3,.,CASRSGGISTDTQYF,TGCGCCAGCAGGTCGGGGGGCATCTCTACAGATACGCAGTATTTT
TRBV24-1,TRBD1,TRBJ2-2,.,CATSGRTGANTGELFF,TGTGCCACCAGTGGACGGACAGGGGCGAACACCGGGGAGCTGTTTTTT
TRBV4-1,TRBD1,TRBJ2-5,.,CASSQGTGGETQYF,TGCGCCAGCAGCCAAGGGACAGGGGGGGAGACCCAGTACTTC
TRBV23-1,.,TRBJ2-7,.,CASSRSRDCSYEQYF,TGCGCCAGCAGCCGATCCCGAGACTGTTCCTACGAGCAGTACTTC